One and the same sample provided the 13 T cell receptor beta chains below, sequenced in a study of follicular helper T cells after annual influenza vaccination. Documented time point: 2015-2016 season, pre-vaccination. Libraries were prepared by immunoSEQ multiplex PCR; TCRdb keeps only in-frame clonotypes and omits some of them. In the table there are about 9,200 clones, roughly 80% of which are singletons. The starting material was CXCR5+ CD38- circulating T follicular helper cells from blood, obtained on the day of influenza vaccination. The sample's subset: circulating Tfh, non-naive CD4+CXCR5+PD-1+ (ICOS+CD38+ or ICOS-CD38-). The receptors originated from an adult who received the influenza vaccine.

This rearrangement joins TRBV10-3 to TRBJ2-1; TRBD1 might be the D (5 bases). The V gene's germline CDR1 is ENHRY and CDR2 SYGVKD. The CDR3 loop spans 15 amino acids. The ends were cut back, 4 bases at V and 0 bases at J, with 10 bases in the middle. The CDR3: CAISVGRDSYNEQFF. As DNA, the CDR3 is TGTGCCATCAGTGTGGGCAGGGACTCCTACAATGAGCAGTTCTTC.

The V gene is TRBV19, the J gene TRBJ1-5, with a weak D call TRBD1 (5 bases). Germline CDR1 and CDR2: LNHDA and SQIVND (reference sequence). V lost 4 bases to trimming and J lost 2 bases, with 9 bases between them. The CDR3 runs to 14 residues. CDR3 in amino acids: CASSNRQRNQPQHF. In DNA form, the CDR3 reads TGTGCCAGTAGTAATAGACAGCGCAATCAGCCCCAGCATTTT.

The chain is built from TRBV4-3 and TRBJ2-1; D perhaps matches TRBD2 (6 bases). Germline loops: CDR1 LGHNA, CDR2 YSLEER. Trimming left V 4 bases short and J 6 bases short, with 19 bases between. The CDR3 runs 16 residues. The CDR3 nucleotides are TGCGCCAGCAGCCCGACTTTGGCTCCGACTAGCAATGAGCAGTTCTTC. It is translated as CASSPTLAPTSNEQFF.

The V and J genes are TRBV19 and TRBJ1-1, with D perhaps TRBD1 (5 bases). Germline CDR1 LNHDA, CDR2 SQIVND (reference sequence). The V gene lost 10 bases and the J gene lost 0 bases, with 15 bases spanning the gap. The CDR3 sequence is 14 residues long. In nucleotides, the CDR3 is TGTGCCACCTCTTGGGGGTCGATGAACACTGAAGCTTTCTTT. Encoded protein: CATSWGSMNTEAFF.

The chain employs TRBV5-1 and TRBJ2-1; 11 positions agree with TRBD2. Germline CDR1 is SGHRS and CDR2 is YFSETQ. The V gene end was trimmed by 8 bases and the J gene end by 3 bases; junction bases not matched to a gene: 1. The CDR3 has 13 amino acids. DNA of the CDR3: TGCGCCAGTGGACTAGCGGGCTACAATGAGCAGTTCTTC. Its protein is CASGLAGYNEQFF.

V and J are TRBV29-1 and TRBJ2-1; no definite D call. The V end was cut by 1 base, the J end by 8 bases, with 9 bases between. The CDR3 is 12 residues long. Germline CDR1 reads SQVTM; CDR2 reads ANQGSEA. The DNA of the CDR3 is TGCAGCGTTGAAGGAGTCATCGATGAGCAGTTCTTC. Translating gives CSVEGVIDEQFF.

The chain recombines TRBV5-4 with TRBJ2-3; TRBD1 aligns across 7 bases. V trimming: 0 bases; J trimming: 2 bases; junction bases outside the gene matches: 6. The CDR3 runs to 16 residues. The germline V gene has CDR1 SGHNT and CDR2 YYREEE (reference sequence). The CDR3 region is CASSLGGQLITDTQYF. The DNA for the CDR3 is TGTGCCAGCAGCTTGGGGGGACAGCTCATCACAGATACGCAGTATTTT.

This clone appeared a few times. The rearrangement links TRBV5-6 to TRBJ1-6; D is ambiguous. V lost 2 bases, J lost 10 bases, and 7 bases lay in between. From germline, CDR1 is SGHDT and CDR2 YYEEEE. This CDR3 has 12 amino acids. DNA for the CDR3: TGTGCCAGCAGCTTTGGATCCTCACCCCTCCACTTT. Its protein product is CASSFGSSPLHF.

V usage is TRBV25-1 and J usage is TRBJ2-5; D remains unclear. V lost 6 bases, J lost 0 bases, and 11 bases lay in between. Germline V lookup: CDR1 MGHDK, CDR2 SYGVNS. There are 14 residues in the CDR3. CDR3 amino acids: CASSPAMYQETQYF. The CDR3 bases are TGTGCCAGCAGCCCAGCGATGTACCAAGAGACCCAGTACTTC. Looking up the rest from reference TRBV25-1 and TRBJ2-5 gives the full variable domain: EADIYQTPRYLVIGTGKKITLECSQTMGHDKMYWYQQDPGMELHLIHYSYGVNSTEKGDLSSESTVSRIRTEHFPLTLESARPSHTSQYLCASSPAMYQETQYFGPGTRLLVL.

This clone was counted a single time. The J gene is TRBJ1-3, the V gene TRBV6-6; no clear D gene. CDR3 length: 14 residues. In germline, CDR1 is MNHNY, CDR2 SVGAGI (reference sequence). Trimming pared 3 bases from V and 0 bases from J, leaving 6 bases between. CDR3 nucleotide sequence: TGTGCCAGCAGTTATTCGAGCTCTGGAAACACCATATATTTT. Amino acids: CASSYSSSGNTIYF.

This rearrangement joins TRBV6-5 to TRBJ1-2; D gene ambiguous. The CDR3 is made up of 14 amino acids. Germline values: CDR1 MNHEY, CDR2 SVGAGI. Trimming left V 2 bases short and J 4 bases short, with 11 bases between. DNA of the CDR3: TGTGCCAGCAGTTACAAGGACCGCTCCTATGGCTACACCTTC. It yields the protein CASSYKDRSYGYTF.

J is TRBJ2-1 and V is TRBV14; TRBD2 agrees at 14 bases. The CDR3 spans 16 residues. Germline V CDR1 and CDR2: SGHDN, FVKESK. J was trimmed by 4 bases and V by 4 bases; bases with no gene match: 3. Written as DNA, the CDR3 is TGTGCCAGCAGCCGGACTAGCGGGGGGATGTACAATGAGCAGTTCTTC. Amino acid sequence: CASSRTSGGMYNEQFF.

The chain links TRBV19 to TRBJ1-1, with D unclear. This CDR3 is built from 15 residues. CDR1 is LNHDA and CDR2 is SQIVND in the germline V gene (reference sequence). Trimming took off 1 base at V and 2 bases at J, with 11 bases between the two ends. CDR3 sequence (DNA): TGTGCCAGTAGTATAGGGGAACCAGCCAACACTGAAGCTTTCTTT. It translates to CASSIGEPANTEAFF.